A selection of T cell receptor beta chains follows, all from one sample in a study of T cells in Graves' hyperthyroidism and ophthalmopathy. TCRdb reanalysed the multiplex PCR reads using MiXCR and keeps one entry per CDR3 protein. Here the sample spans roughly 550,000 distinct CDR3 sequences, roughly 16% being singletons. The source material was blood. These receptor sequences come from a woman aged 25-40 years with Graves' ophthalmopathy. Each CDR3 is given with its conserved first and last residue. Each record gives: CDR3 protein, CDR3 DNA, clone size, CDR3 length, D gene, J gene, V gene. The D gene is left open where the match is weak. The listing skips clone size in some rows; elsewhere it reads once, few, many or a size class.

CSALGGRNQPQHF TGCAGTGCGTTAGGAGGACGGAATCAGCCCCAGCATTTT few 13 - TRBJ1-5 TRBV20-1
CASSQIPGGSENGYTF TGTGCCAGCAGCCAAATCCCGGGAGGATCCGAGAATGGCTACACCTTC - 16 - TRBJ1-2 TRBV3-1
CVSGTPTYNGQFF TGTGTCAGCGGGACCCCCACCTACAATGGGCAGTTCTTC few 13 TRBD2 TRBJ2-1 TRBV5-8
CASSPLRDRQETQYF TGTGCCAGCAGCCCCCTTAGGGACCGTCAAGAGACCCAGTACTTC few 15 - TRBJ2-5 TRBV5-4
CSVHPRGSYNEQFF TGCAGCGTTCATCCGAGAGGGTCCTACAATGAGCAGTTCTTC many 14 - TRBJ2-1 TRBV29-1
CASRKGSDEKLFF TGTGCCAGCAGGAAAGGATCGGATGAAAAACTGTTTTTT - 13 - TRBJ1-4 TRBV12-3/TRBV12-4
CASSVDGGEADTQYF TGTGCCAGCAGCGTAGATGGAGGGGAGGCAGATACGCAGTATTTT few 15 - TRBJ2-3 TRBV9
CASSYLGLAADTQYF TGTGCCAGCAGTTACCTAGGACTAGCGGCAGATACGCAGTATTTT many 15 TRBD2 TRBJ2-3 TRBV13
CASRIGLAGGTGELFF TGTGCCAGCAGAATAGGACTAGCGGGAGGGACCGGGGAGCTGTTTTTT few 16 TRBD2 TRBJ2-2 TRBV6-1
CASSSLGDTQYF TGTGCCAGCAGCTCACTCGGGGATACGCAGTATTTT - 12 - TRBJ2-3 TRBV12-3/TRBV12-4